Below are 13 T cell receptor beta chains sequenced from a single sample in a study of T-cell memory formation after mild COVID-19 (dated by TCRdb to the early 2020s). To prepare the library, 5' RACE was applied. Sequencing took place on an Illumina NovaSeq 6000. The public reads were quality trimmed at Q25 with fastp and then assembled into clones with MiXCR by TCRdb, keeping productive beta chains. Merged by CDR3 protein, the rows form single entries marked with the most common genes and DNA. The sample table holds about 400,000 distinct CDR3 sequences, of which less than 25% were seen once. The ten largest make up around 12% of the sample. Sequenced material: PBMCs or a T cell subset sorted from them (not recorded which). All receptors derive from an adult woman who had mild COVID-19 (a few samples of this study predate the infection). The sample titles of this study are shuffled in the database, so cell type and time point are left out; the donor was told from shared clones.

This clonotype was counted a few times. V usage is TRBV11-2 and J usage is TRBJ1-1; the D gene is possibly TRBD1 (5 bases). The CDR3 is made up of 13 amino acids. CDR1 and CDR2 from the germline V gene are SGHAT and FQNNGV. The V gene lost 6 bases and the J gene lost 8 bases, with 16 bases spanning the gap. The CDR3 bases are TGTGCCAGCAGACAGGACGTAAAGAAAGAAGCTTTCTTT. Protein sequence: CASRQDVKKEAFF.

This chain joins TRBV4-1 and TRBJ2-1; no clear D. The V and J ends lost 1 base and 7 bases respectively, with 8 bases between them. Germline lookup yields CDR1 MGHRA and CDR2 YSYEKL. The CDR3 length is 13 residues. For the CDR3, the DNA is TGCGCCAGCAGCCAAGTTGACCGGAATGAGCAGTTCTTC. Protein: CASSQVDRNEQFF.

This chain joins TRBV5-6 and TRBJ1-1, with D hard to call. Germline values: CDR1 SGHDT, CDR2 YYEEEE. The CDR3 contains 12 residues. The V end was cut by 7 bases, the J end by 2 bases, with 9 bases between. The CDR3 nucleotides are TGTGCCAGCGGATTAAGAAACACTGAAGCTTTCTTT. It codes for CASGLRNTEAFF.

This clonotype was counted a single time. The chain carries TRBV25-1 and TRBJ2-2; D is uncertain. V lost 3 bases and J 2 bases, leaving 7 bases between the germline ends. Germline-derived CDR1 and CDR2 are MGHDK and SYGVNS. The CDR3 is 14 residues long. CDR3: CASSDVANTGELFF. CDR3 DNA: TGTGCCAGCAGTGATGTGGCCAACACCGGGGAGCTGTTTTTT.

The rearrangement joins TRBV2 to TRBJ1-1; D call uncertain. CDR3 size: 15 residues. Trimming shortened V by 9 bases and J by 4 bases, and 21 bases separated the two germline ends. Germline V gene data show CDR1 as SNHLY and CDR2 as FYNNEI. In nucleotides, the CDR3 is TGTGCCAGTCTCAGAAACTGGAGGGCCCGCACTGAAGCTTTCTTT. Encoded protein: CASLRNWRARTEAFF.

This clonotype was counted only a few times. The chain uses TRBV18 and TRBJ1-2, with D tentatively TRBD1 (5 bases). CDR1 KGHSH and CDR2 LQKENI come from the germline V gene. V was shortened by 0 bases and J by 2 bases, with 10 bases between the two germline ends. The CDR3 sequence is 15 residues long. The CDR3 DNA reads TGTGCCAGCTCACCACCGAGGAGGGGAAACTATGGCTACACCTTC. This translates into CASSPPRRGNYGYTF.

The DNA of the CDR3 is TGTGCCAGCAGCTTAGCGCTGGGACATTATAATTCACCCCTCCACTTT. It codes for CASSLALGHYNSPLHF. V and J are TRBV7-6 and TRBJ1-6, with D tentatively TRBD1 (6 bases). CDR3 length: 16 amino acids. CDR1 and CDR2 (germline): SGHVS, FNYEAQ. Trimming stripped 0 bases from V and 4 bases from J, with 10 bases between.

This clonotype has just a few counts. The chain is built from TRBV12-3 or TRBV12-4 and TRBJ2-7; D gene unclear. This CDR3 has 14 amino acids. V lost 8 bases and J lost 2, with 16 bases in between. The CDR3 DNA reads TGTGCCAGCGGCCTCAGGCCCCAAGCCTACGAGCAGTACTTC. This sequence encodes CASGLRPQAYEQYF.

The chain combines TRBV30 with TRBJ2-2; tentative D call: TRBD1 (6 bases). In germline, CDR1 is GTSNPN, CDR2 SVGIG (reference sequence). The CDR3 loop spans 14 amino acids. V was cut by 1 base and J by 5 bases, with 11 bases left in between. The chain's CDR3 is CAWSARGRTGELFF. The DNA of the CDR3 is TGTGCCTGGAGTGCCAGGGGCCGTACCGGGGAGCTGTTTTTT.

The DNA of the CDR3 is TGTGCCAGCAGCGGCGGGACAAGTAATTACGAGCAGTACTTC. The encoded protein is CASSGGTSNYEQYF. This sequence joins TRBV9 and TRBJ2-7; TRBD1 or TRBD2 may be the D gene (6 bases each). V lost 3 bases to trimming and J lost 4 bases, with 14 bases between them. The germline V gene has CDR1 SGDLS and CDR2 YYNGEE. The CDR3 runs 14 residues.

V gene TRBV3-1 combines with J gene TRBJ1-1; 7 positions agree with TRBD1. Germline loops: CDR1 LGHDT, CDR2 YNNKEL (reference sequence). The CDR3 loop spans 15 amino acids. V was pared by 4 bases and J by 1 base, with 6 bases of the junction left unmatched. The DNA of the CDR3 is TGTGCCAGCAGCCCCCGGACAGGAGGGAACACTGAAGCTTTCTTT. It codes for CASSPRTGGNTEAFF.

This clonotype has just a few counts. J is TRBJ1-2 and V is TRBV14; TRBD1 might be the D (6 bases). Germline values: CDR1 SGHDN, CDR2 FVKESK. The CDR3 spans 15 residues. Trimming shortened V by 0 bases and J by 4 bases, and 12 bases separated the two germline ends. The CDR3 DNA reads TGTGCCAGCAGCCAAGAGACAGGCCCCAGCTATGGCTACACCTTC. Its protein is CASSQETGPSYGYTF.

The rearrangement links TRBV20-1 to TRBJ2-1; 14 nucleotides match TRBD2. The CDR3 loop spans 16 amino acids. Germline-derived CDR1 and CDR2 are DFQATT and SNEGSKA (reference sequence). V dropped 4 bases and J dropped 6; count of bases not matched to a gene: 8. The CDR3 bases are TGCAGTGCTACCGGGACTAGCGGGAGTGAGGGCAATGAGCAGTTCTTC. It specifies CSATGTSGSEGNEQFF.